The entry below gives a single T cell receptor beta chain sequence along with its context. The antigen remains unidentified. This specimen comes from a study of shared clonotypes between healthy human individuals. General study points: In contrast to clonotypes shared by all four donors, non-shared clonotypes had lower generation probabilities.

Replicate PCRs run on sorted subsets employed about 220 ng DNA, around 31,000 T cell genomes. Measured with immunoSEQ multiplex PCR; TCRdb has only the in-frame clones, and not every one. The sample consists of approximately 2.1 million clones, just over 90% of them appearing once. Trimming took off 4 bases at V and 4 bases at J, with 15 bases between the two ends. This CDR3 is 15 amino acids long. CDR1 is SGHKS, CDR2 YYEKEE, per germline (reference sequence). This clonotype was sampled from a man aged 18 to 29 in good health. Some clones in this sample may be carry-over from other donors' samples. The genes are TRBV5-5 and TRBJ1-5; the D gene is possibly TRBD1 (5 bases). Sequenced sample: naive CD4+ T cells from PBMCs. Sample subset: CD45RA+ positively selected. Here the CDR3 reads CASSTAGGLNQPQHF. The CDR3 DNA reads as TGTGCCAGCAGCACGGCGGGGGGGTTGAATCAGCCCCAGCATTTT.